This T cell receptor beta chain was found in a study of blood T cells in healthy people across ages. Study results and caveats: The study regarded diversity estimates from one million T cells as underestimates. Roughly linear declines in TCR beta diversity per million T cells occurred with age.

CDR3 length: 14 residues. The ends were cut back, 1 base at V and 3 bases at J, with 9 bases in the middle. In germline, CDR1 is KGHSH, CDR2 LQKENI. This clonotype was detected many times. The antigen remains unidentified. Next came a second PCR, run for about 6 to 11 cycles, which used a sample-barcoded 5' primer along with a J-beta primer mix. Tagging of each cDNA molecule was performed by a template-switch adaptor with 12 random nucleotides. Each of the samples gave a minimum of 2.5 million paired-end reads that contained CDR3. Each CDR3 protein gets one entry after TCRdb re-called the 5' RACE reads with MiXCR. The repertoire holds around 1.7 million distinct CDR3 sequences, with about 28% as singletons.

This sequence was found in a woman aged 25 to 45 in good health. V usage is TRBV18 and J usage is TRBJ1-1; D is unclear. Sequencing was carried out using blood. Here the CDR3 DNA reads TGTGCCAGCTCACCACAGGGAGCGGACACTGAAGCTTTCTTT. Protein product: CASSPQGADTEAFF.